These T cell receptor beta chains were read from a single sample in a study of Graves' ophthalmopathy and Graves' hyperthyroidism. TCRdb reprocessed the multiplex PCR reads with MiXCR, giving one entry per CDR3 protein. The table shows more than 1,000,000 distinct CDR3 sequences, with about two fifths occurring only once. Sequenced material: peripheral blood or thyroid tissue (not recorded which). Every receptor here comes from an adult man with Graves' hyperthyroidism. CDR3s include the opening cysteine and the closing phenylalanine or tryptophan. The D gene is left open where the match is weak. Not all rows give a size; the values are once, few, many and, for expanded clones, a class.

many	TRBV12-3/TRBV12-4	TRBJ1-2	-	TGTGCCAGCAAGGGGTATTCGGGCTATGGCTACACCTTC	CASKGYSGYGYTF
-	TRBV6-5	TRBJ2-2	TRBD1	TGTGCCAGCGGAGGGACAGGTGCCTCCAGGGAGCTGTTTTTT	CASGGTGASRELFF
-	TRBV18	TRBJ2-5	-	TGTGCCAGCTCACCACCCTACCCCGCCAAAGAGACCCAGTACTTC	CASSPPYPAKETQYF
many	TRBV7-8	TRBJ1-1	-	TGTGCCAGCAGCTTAGTTAGGGTAGGCGCTGAAGCTTTCTTT	CASSLVRVGAEAFF
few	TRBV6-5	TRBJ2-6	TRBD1	TGTGCCAGCAGTTACTTCGGACAGGGGGCGCGTGGGGCCAACGTCCTGACTTTC	CASSYFGQGARGANVLTF
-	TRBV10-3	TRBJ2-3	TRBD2	TGTGCCATCAGACAGACTAGCGGGGGCACAGATACGCAGTATTTT	CAIRQTSGGTDTQYF
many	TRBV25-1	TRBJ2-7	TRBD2	TGTGCCAGCAGTGAAACGACAGCAAGCGGGGATAGGGACGAGCAGTACTTC	CASSETTASGDRDEQYF
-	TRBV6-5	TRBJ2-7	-	TGTGCCAGCAGTCGAAACATCCTAACCTACGAGCAGTACTTC	CASSRNILTYEQYF
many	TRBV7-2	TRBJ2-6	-	TGTGCCAGCAGCTTTACCAGGGCTGGGGCCAACGTCCTGACTTTC	CASSFTRAGANVLTF
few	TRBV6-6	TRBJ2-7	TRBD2	TGTGCCAGCAGCCGCGGGGGAACGGGCGAGCAGTACTTC	CASSRGGTGEQYF
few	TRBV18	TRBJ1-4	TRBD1	TGTGCCAGCTCACGCCCGGGACAGGCTAATGAAAAACTGTTTTTT	CASSRPGQANEKLFF
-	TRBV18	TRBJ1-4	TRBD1	TGTGCCAGCTCATCCAGGGGGCCGGCTAATGAAAAACTGTTTTTT	CASSSRGPANEKLFF
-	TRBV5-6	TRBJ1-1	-	TGTGCCAGCAGCTTGGGCGGCCAAGCTTTCTTT	CASSLGGQAFF
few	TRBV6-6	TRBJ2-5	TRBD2	TGTGCCAGCGAAGCGGGGGGGGGTGGAGGGACCCAGTACTTC	CASEAGGGGGTQYF
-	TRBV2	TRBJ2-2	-	TGTGCCAGCAGTGATTCCGGGGGGAACACCGGGGAGCTGTTTTTT	CASSDSGGNTGELFF
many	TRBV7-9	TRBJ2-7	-	TGTGCCAGCAGCGACAAAAACGAGCAGTACTTC	CASSDKNEQYF
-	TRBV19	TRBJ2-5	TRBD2	TGTGCCAGTAGTAACCTAGCGGGAGGGTCCCAGTACTTC	CASSNLAGGSQYF
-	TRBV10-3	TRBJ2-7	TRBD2	TGTGCCATCAGTTACACGAGATTGGGGGGGGAGCAGTACTTC	CAISYTRLGGEQYF
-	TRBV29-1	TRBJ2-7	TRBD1	TGCAGCGTTGCTGAGCCGGGACAGAGCTACGAGCAGTACTTC	CSVAEPGQSYEQYF
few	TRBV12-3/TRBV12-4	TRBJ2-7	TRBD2	TGTGCCAGCAACTTAGAGGGTGGGAGGGTCGAGCAGTACTTC	CASNLEGGRVEQYF
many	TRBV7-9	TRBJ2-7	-	TGTGCCAGCAGCCGGGGCATCGCCTACGAGCAGTACTTC	CASSRGIAYEQYF
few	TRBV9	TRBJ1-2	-	TGTGCCAGCAGCCAAAATCCCCGGGGTGGCACCTATGGCTACACCTTC	CASSQNPRGGTYGYTF
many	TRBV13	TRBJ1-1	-	TGTGCCAGCAGCTTAGGCAGTCTGGCAGTGAACACTGAAGCTTTCTTT	CASSLGSLAVNTEAFF
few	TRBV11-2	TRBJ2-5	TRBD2	TGTGCCAGCAGTCCTACTGGCGGGAGACTGGAGACCCAGTACTTC	CASSPTGGRLETQYF
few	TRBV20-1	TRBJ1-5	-	TGCAGTGCTAGAGATAAGCGTTTTTTAGACAGGTACAATCAGCCCCAGCATTTT	CSARDKRFLDRYNQPQHF
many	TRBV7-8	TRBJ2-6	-	TGTGCCAGCAGCTTGGTTACCGCGGACTCTGGGGCCAACGTCCTGACTTTC	CASSLVTADSGANVLTF
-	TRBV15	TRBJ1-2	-	TGTGCCACCAATGGAGTTGGGGTGGCTGGCTACACCTTC	CATNGVGVAGYTF
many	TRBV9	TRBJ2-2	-	TGTGCCAGCAGCGTAGCCGGATCCGGGGAGCTGTTTTTT	CASSVAGSGELFF
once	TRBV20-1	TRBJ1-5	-	TGCAGTGCTAGAGAGCCGGGGGAGCAGCCCCGGCATTTT	CSAREPGEQPRHF
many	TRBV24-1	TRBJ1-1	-	TGTGCCACCAGCGATATCATGAACACTGAAGCTTTCTTT	CATSDIMNTEAFF
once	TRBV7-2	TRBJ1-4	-	TGTGCCAGCAGCTTAAGGCTAGGAGGTCGAGAAAAACTGTTTTTT	CASSLRLGGREKLFF
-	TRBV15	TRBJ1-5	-	TGTGCCACCAGCAGCCGGGACACGGGTCAGCCCCAGCATTTT	CATSSRDTGQPQHF
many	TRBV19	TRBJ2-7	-	TGTGCCAGTAGTATAGCGGGGCTCGACTACGAGCAGTACTTC	CASSIAGLDYEQYF
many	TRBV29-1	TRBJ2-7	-	TGCAGCGTGCTTGAGAGGAGACGACACCAACTCTACGAGCAGTACTTC	CSVLERRRHQLYEQYF
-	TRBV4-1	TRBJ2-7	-	TGCGCCAGCAGCCAAGATCGGTTCCCGCCTACCTACGAGCAGTACTTC	CASSQDRFPPTYEQYF
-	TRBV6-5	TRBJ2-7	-	TGTGCCAGCAGTTACGGGCAGGAAATCTCCTACGAGCAGTACTTC	CASSYGQEISYEQYF
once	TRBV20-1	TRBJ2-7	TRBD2	TGCAGTGTTAGAGATCGTCAGCGGGGGACCTACGAGCAGTACTTC	CSVRDRQRGTYEQYF
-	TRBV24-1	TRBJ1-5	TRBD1	TGTGCCACCAGTGCTAGAGGGGACAGGGGAGATCAGCCCCAGCATTTT	CATSARGDRGDQPQHF